These T cell receptor beta chains were read from a single sample in a study of T cells in localized non-small cell lung cancer. The method was immunoSEQ multiplex PCR; TCRdb's version includes in-frame clones alone and lacks a portion of them. The repertoire holds tens of thousands of clones, with approximately 90% as singletons. Specimen: peripheral blood, collected before any cancer treatment. All receptors derive from a man aged 40 to 69 with stage I squamous cell lung carcinoma. The CDR3 runs from the conserved cysteine through the conserved F or W. The D gene is left open where the match is weak. Clone size, where shown, is once, few, many, or a class for clones that have expanded.

v_call	clone_size	d_call	cdr3_length	j_call	cdr3_nt	cdr3_aa
TRBV5-4	-	-	14	TRBJ2-7	TGTGCCAGCAGCCCACAGGGGGGGGGCTTCGAGCAGTACTTC	CASSPQGGGFEQYF
TRBV6-6	-	-	15	TRBJ1-4	TGTGCCAGCAGTTACGGGAGGGGGGCAAATGAAAAACTGTTTTTT	CASSYGRGANEKLFF
TRBV2	-	-	15	TRBJ2-3	TGTGCCAGCAATACCGGGGCAGGCATTGCGGATACGCAGTATTTT	CASNTGAGIADTQYF
TRBV5-8	once	-	13	TRBJ2-7	TGTGCCAGCAGCCACCTTCGAGATTACGAGCAGTACTTC	CASSHLRDYEQYF
TRBV5-4	-	-	14	TRBJ2-4	TGTGCCAGCAGCTTGCCAGGGGACAAAAACATTCAGTACTTC	CASSLPGDKNIQYF
TRBV7-2	once	-	14	TRBJ1-2	TGTGCCAGCAGCTTAGACGTTTTGAACTATGGCTACACCTTC	CASSLDVLNYGYTF
TRBV30	-	-	16	TRBJ2-5	TGTGCCTGGAGTGTGCCCTGGGCAGCAGACCAAGAGACCCAGTACTTC	CAWSVPWAADQETQYF
TRBV5-1	-	TRBD2	18	TRBJ2-2	TGCGCCAGCAGCTTTTACCCTAGCGGGAGGGCCGCAACCGGGGAGCTGTTTTTT	CASSFYPSGRAATGELFF
TRBV9	-	-	14	TRBJ1-4	TGTGCCAGCAGCCCCGGGTGGATAGGGGAAAAACTGTTTTTT	CASSPGWIGEKLFF
TRBV7-2	few	-	14	TRBJ2-5	TGTGCCAGCAGCTTAGCGGGGACCCAAGAGACCCAGTACTTC	CASSLAGTQETQYF
TRBV5-6	-	-	14	TRBJ2-1	TGTGCCAGCAAAACGGGAGTCGCCTACAATGAGCAGTTCTTC	CASKTGVAYNEQFF
TRBV21-1	-	-	17	TRBJ2-4	TGTGCCAGCAGCAATCTCCCGGGACCGCGGTCCAAAAACATTCAGTACTTC	CASSNLPGPRSKNIQYF
TRBV7-2	-	TRBD1	16	TRBJ1-2	TGTGCCAGCAGCTTATCCGGGACAGGGGAGGGCTATGGCTACACCTTC	CASSLSGTGEGYGYTF
TRBV29-1	-	-	14	TRBJ2-2	TGCAGCGTTGGTCAGGCGGGATTAGCCGGGGAGCTGTTTTTT	CSVGQAGLAGELFF
TRBV29-1	-	TRBD2	14	TRBJ2-7	TGCAGCGTTGTTGGTAGCGGGATGGTCTACGAGCAGTACTTC	CSVVGSGMVYEQYF
TRBV30	-	-	15	TRBJ2-7	TGTGCCTGGACCATCACGGGTCGCGCGACCTACGAGCAGTACTTC	CAWTITGRATYEQYF
TRBV27	-	-	14	TRBJ2-3	TGTGCCAGCACCCTGAGCGGACTCACAGATACGCAGTATTTT	CASTLSGLTDTQYF